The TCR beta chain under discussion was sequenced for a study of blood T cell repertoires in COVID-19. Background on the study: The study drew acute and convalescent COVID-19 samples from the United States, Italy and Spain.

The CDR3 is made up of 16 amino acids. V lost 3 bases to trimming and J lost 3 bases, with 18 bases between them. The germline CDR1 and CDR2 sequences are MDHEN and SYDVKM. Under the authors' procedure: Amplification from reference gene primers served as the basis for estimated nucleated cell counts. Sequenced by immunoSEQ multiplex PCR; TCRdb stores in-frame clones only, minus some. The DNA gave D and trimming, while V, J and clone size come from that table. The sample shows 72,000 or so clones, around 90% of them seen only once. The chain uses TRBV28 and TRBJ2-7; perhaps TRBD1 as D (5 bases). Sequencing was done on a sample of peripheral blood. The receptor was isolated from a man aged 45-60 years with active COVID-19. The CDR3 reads CASSFLTAGKNYEQYF. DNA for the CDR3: TGTGCCAGCAGTTTTCTTACGGCAGGGAAAAACTACGAGCAGTACTTC.